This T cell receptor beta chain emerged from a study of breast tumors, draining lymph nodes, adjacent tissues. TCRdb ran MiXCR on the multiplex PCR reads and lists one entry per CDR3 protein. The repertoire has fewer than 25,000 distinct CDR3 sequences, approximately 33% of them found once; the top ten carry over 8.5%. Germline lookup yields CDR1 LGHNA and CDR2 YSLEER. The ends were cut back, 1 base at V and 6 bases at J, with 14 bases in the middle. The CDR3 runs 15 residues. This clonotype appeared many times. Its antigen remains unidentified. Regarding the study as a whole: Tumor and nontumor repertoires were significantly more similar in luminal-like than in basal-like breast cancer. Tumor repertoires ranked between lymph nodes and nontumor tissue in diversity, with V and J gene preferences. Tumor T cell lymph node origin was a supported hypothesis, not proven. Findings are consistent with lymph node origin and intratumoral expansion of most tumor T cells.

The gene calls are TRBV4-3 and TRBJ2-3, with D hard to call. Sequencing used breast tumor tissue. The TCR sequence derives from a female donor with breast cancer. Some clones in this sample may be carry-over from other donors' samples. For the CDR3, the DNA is TGCGCCAGCAGCCAAGGAGAGAGCCACCGGGATACGCAGTATTTT. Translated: CASSQGESHRDTQYF.